Presented here are 7 T cell receptor beta chains from one specimen sequenced in a study of blood T cell repertoires in COVID-19. Assay used: immunoSEQ multiplex PCR; TCRdb lists only in-frame clones, some missing. Here the sample spans around 160,000 clones, about nine tenths being singletons. Specimen: peripheral blood. All receptors come from a man aged 18 to 35 with acute or convalescent COVID-19.

The rearrangement joins TRBV6-1 to TRBJ1-2; D perhaps matches TRBD1 (5 bases). The CDR3 is 13 residues long. In germline, CDR1 is MNHNS, CDR2 SASEGT. V dropped 0 bases and J dropped 3 bases, with 5 bases sitting between them. The DNA of the CDR3 is TGTGCCAGCAGTGAAGCGGGGCACTATGGCTACACCTTC. It codes for CASSEAGHYGYTF.

V and J are TRBV7-2 and TRBJ2-2; 7 positions match TRBD1. CDR3 size: 16 residues. Germline V gene data show CDR1 as SGHTA and CDR2 as FQGNSA. The junction had 12 bases not matched to a gene; V was cut back by 4 bases and J by 7 bases. The DNA of the CDR3 is TGTGCCAGCAGCTCGGGGACAGTAACTTTAGGCGGGGAGCTGTTTTTT. Its protein product is CASSSGTVTLGGELFF.

The chain uses TRBV30 and TRBJ1-5, with D maybe TRBD1 (6 bases). V gave up 2 bases and J gave up 7 bases, with 12 bases separating them. Germline V gene data show CDR1 as GTSNPN and CDR2 as SVGIG (reference sequence). The CDR3 covers 13 residues. The CDR3: CAWSLDGGQPQHF. In nucleotides, the CDR3 is TGTGCCTGGAGTCTTGATGGGGGCCAGCCCCAGCATTTT.

The chain recombines TRBV7-6 with TRBJ2-1, with 12 bases identical to TRBD2. With V trimmed by 5 bases and J by 4 bases, 9 bases remained unmatched. The CDR3 length is 17 residues. Germline V gives CDR1 SGHVS, CDR2 FNYEAQ. The CDR3, as DNA: TGTGCCAGCAGCGCGGAGCTAGCGGGAGGGAAATACAATGAGCAGTTCTTC. Translated, it gives CASSAELAGGKYNEQFF.

This clone has more than one count but fewer than ten. The chain couples TRBV7-9 to TRBJ1-1; D is unclear. The germline V gene encodes CDR1 SEHNR and CDR2 FQNEAQ (reference sequence). Trimming left V 5 bases short and J 2 bases short, with 9 bases between. CDR3 length equals 13 residues. CDR3 in amino acids: CASSLQVNTEAFF. CDR3 DNA sequence: TGTGCCAGCAGCCTGCAGGTCAACACTGAAGCTTTCTTT.

J is TRBJ1-5 and V is TRBV12-3 or TRBV12-4; no clear D gene. The CDR3 covers 13 residues. Trimming shortened V by 5 bases and J by 7 bases, and 12 bases separated the two germline ends. The CDR3 protein is CASSPRAGQPQHF. CDR3 DNA sequence: TGTGCCAGCAGTCCCCGGGCGGGCCAGCCCCAGCATTTT.

This clone was observed a few times. The rearrangement links TRBV21-1 to TRBJ1-4; the table's D gene call, TRBD1, was not cross checked with the DNA. TRBV21-1 is classified as a pseudogene. This CDR3 is built from 17 residues. DNA of the CDR3: TGTGCCAGCAGCAAACGGAGTCAGGGAAAACTTAATGAAAAACTGTTTTTT. This gives the protein CASSKRSQGKLNEKLFF.